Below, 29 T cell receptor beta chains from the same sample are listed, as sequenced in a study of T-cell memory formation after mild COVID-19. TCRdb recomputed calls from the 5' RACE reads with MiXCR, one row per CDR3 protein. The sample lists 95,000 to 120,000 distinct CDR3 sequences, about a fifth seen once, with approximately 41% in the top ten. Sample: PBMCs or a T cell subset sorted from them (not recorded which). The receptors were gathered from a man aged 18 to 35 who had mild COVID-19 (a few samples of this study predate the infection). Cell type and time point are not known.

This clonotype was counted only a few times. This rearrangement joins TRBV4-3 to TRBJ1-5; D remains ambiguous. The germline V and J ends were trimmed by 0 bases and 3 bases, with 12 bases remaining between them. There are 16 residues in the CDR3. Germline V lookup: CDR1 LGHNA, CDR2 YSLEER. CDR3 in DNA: TGCGCCAGCAGCCAAGAACGCTCCCTATACAATCAGCCCCAGCATTTT. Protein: CASSQERSLYNQPQHF.

CDR3 bases: TGTGCCAGCAGCCACGGGGGAACTAGCAATCAGCCCCAGCATTTT. Residues: CASSHGGTSNQPQHF. The chain couples TRBV7-2 to TRBJ1-5; D might be TRBD1 (5 bases). CDR3 length: 15 residues. The germline gives CDR1 SGHTA, CDR2 FQGNSA. The V end was cut by 5 bases, the J end by 0 bases, with 11 bases between.

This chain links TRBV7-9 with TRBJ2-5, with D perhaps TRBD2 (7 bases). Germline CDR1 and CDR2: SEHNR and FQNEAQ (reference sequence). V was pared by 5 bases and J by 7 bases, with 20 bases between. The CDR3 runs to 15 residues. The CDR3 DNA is TGTGCCAGCAGCACCTCTAGCGGCCTCAGGGGGACCCAGTACTTC. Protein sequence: CASSTSSGLRGTQYF. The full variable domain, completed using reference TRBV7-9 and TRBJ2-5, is DTGVSQNPRHKITKRGQNVTFRCDPISEHNRLYWYRQTLGQGPEFLTYFQNEAQLEKSRLLSDRFSAERPKGSFSTLEIQRTEQGDSAMYLCASSTSSGLRGTQYFGPGTRLLVL.

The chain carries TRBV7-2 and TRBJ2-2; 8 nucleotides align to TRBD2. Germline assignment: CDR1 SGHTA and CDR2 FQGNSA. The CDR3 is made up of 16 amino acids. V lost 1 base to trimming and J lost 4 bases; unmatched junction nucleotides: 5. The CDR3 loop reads CASSLVLRGATGELFF. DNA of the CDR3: TGTGCCAGCAGCTTAGTTCTGCGGGGGGCCACCGGGGAGCTGTTTTTT.

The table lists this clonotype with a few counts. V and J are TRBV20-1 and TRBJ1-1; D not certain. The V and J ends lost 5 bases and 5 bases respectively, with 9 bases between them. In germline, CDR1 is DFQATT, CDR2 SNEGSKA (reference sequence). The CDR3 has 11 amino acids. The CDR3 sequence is CSAYLGTEAFF. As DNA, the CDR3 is TGCAGTGCTTATTTAGGTACTGAAGCTTTCTTT.

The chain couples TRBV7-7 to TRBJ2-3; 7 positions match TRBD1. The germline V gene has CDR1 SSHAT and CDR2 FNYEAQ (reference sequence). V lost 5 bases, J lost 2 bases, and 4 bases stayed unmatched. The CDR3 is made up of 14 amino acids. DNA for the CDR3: TGTGCCAGCAGCCCGGGACAGATCACAGATACGCAGTATTTT. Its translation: CASSPGQITDTQYF.

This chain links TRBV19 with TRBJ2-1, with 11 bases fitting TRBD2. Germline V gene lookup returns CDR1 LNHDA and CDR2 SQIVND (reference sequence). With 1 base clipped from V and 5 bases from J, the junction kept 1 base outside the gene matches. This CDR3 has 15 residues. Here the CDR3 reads CASSIVGLADNEQFF. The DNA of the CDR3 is TGTGCCAGTAGTATAGTGGGACTAGCGGACAATGAGCAGTTCTTC.

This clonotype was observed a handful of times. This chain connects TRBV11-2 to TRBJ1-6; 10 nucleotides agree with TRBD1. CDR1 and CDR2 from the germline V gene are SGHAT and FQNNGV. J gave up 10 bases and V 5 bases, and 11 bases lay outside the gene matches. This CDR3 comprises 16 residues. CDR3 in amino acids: CASSPEDGTGVSPLHF. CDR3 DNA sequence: TGTGCCAGCAGCCCCGAAGATGGGACAGGGGTCTCACCCCTCCACTTT. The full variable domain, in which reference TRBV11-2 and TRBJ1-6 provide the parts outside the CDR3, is EAGVAQSPRYKIIEKRQSVAFWCNPISGHATLYWYQQILGQGPKLLIQFQNNGVVDDSQLPKDRFSAERLKGVDSTLKIQPAKLEDSAVYLCASSPEDGTGVSPLHFGNGTRLTVT.

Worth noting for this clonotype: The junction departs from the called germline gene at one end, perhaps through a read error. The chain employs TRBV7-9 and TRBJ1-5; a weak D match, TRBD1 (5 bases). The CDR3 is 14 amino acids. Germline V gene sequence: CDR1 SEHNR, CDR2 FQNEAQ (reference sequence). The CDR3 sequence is CASSLAGYHQPQHF. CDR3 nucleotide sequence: TGTGCCAGCAGCCTAGCAGGGTACCATCAGCCCCAGCATTTT.

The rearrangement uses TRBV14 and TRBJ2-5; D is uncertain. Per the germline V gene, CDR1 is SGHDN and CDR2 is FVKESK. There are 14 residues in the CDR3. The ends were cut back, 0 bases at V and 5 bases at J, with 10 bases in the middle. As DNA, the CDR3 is TGTGCCAGCAGCCAAGACTGGGAAAGGGAGACCCAGTACTTC. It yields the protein CASSQDWERETQYF. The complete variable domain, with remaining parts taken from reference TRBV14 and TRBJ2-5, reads EAGVTQFPSHSVIEKGQTVTLRCDPISGHDNLYWYRRVMGKEIKFLLHFVKESKQDESGMPNNRFLAERTGGTYSTLKVQPAELEDSGVYFCASSQDWERETQYFGPGTRLLVL.

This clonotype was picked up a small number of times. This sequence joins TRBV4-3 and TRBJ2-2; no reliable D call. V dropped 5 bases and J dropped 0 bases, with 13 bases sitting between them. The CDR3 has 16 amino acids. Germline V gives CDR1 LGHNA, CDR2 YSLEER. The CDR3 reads CASSARRATNTGELFF. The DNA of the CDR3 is TGCGCCAGCAGCGCAAGACGGGCAACGAACACCGGGGAGCTGTTTTTT.

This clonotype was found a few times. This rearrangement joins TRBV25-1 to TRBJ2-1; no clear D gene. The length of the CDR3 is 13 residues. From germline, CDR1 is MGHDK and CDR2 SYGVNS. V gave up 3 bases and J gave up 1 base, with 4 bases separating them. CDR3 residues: CASSDRSYNEQFF. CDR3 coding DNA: TGTGCCAGCAGTGATCGTTCCTACAATGAGCAGTTCTTC. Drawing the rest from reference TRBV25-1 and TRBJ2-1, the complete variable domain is EADIYQTPRYLVIGTGKKITLECSQTMGHDKMYWYQQDPGMELHLIHYSYGVNSTEKGDLSSESTVSRIRTEHFPLTLESARPSHTSQYLCASSDRSYNEQFFGPGTRLTVL.

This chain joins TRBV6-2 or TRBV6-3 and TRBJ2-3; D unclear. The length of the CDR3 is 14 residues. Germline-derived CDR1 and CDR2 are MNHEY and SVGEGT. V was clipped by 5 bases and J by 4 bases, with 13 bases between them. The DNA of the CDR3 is TGTGCCAGCAGTACCCTGGTCCGGCCAGATACGCAGTATTTT. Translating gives CASSTLVRPDTQYF.

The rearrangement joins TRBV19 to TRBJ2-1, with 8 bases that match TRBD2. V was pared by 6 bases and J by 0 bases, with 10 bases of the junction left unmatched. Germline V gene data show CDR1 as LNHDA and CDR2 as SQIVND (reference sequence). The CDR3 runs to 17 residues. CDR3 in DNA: TGTGCCAGTAGCCCTAGCGGGCGTACTAGCTCCTACAATGAGCAGTTCTTC. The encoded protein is CASSPSGRTSSYNEQFF.

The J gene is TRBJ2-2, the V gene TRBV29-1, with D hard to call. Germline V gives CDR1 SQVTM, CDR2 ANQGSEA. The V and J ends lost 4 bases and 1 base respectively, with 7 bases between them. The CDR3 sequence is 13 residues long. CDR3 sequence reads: CSVVMENTGELFF. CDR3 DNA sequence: TGCAGCGTTGTCATGGAGAACACCGGGGAGCTGTTTTTT.

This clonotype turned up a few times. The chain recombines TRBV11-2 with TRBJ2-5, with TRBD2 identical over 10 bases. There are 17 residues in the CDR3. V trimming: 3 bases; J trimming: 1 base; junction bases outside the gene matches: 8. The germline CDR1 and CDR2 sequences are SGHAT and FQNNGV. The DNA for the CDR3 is TGTGCCAGCAGCTTCTCCCTAGCGGGGGAGATCCAAGAGACCCAGTACTTC. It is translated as CASSFSLAGEIQETQYF.

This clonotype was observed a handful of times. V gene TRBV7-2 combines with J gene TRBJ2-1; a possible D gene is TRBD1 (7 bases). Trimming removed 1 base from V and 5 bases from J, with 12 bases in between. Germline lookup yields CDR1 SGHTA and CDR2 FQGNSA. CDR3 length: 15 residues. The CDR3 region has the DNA TGTGCCAGCAGCTTAGGGGGGGACAGAAACAATGAGCAGTTCTTC. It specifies CASSLGGDRNNEQFF. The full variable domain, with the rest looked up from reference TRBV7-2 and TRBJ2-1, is GAGVSQSPSNKVTEKGKDVELRCDPISGHTALYWYRQSLGQGLEFLIYFQGNSAPDKSGLPSDRFSAERTGGSVSTLTIQRTQQEDSAVYLCASSLGGDRNNEQFFGPGTRLTVL.

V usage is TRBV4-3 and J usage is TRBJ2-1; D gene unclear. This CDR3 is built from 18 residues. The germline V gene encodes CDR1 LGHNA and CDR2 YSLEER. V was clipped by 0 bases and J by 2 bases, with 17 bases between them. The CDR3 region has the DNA TGCGCCAGCAGCCAAGAAATTCACCAGTCCTATCCCTACAATGAGCAGTTCTTC. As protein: CASSQEIHQSYPYNEQFF.

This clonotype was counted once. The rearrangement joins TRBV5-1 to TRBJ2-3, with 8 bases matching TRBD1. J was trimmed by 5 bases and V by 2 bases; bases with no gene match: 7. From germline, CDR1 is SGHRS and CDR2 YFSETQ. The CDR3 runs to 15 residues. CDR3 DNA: TGCGCCAGCAGCTTCCGGGACAGGAGGGAAGATACGCAGTATTTT. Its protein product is CASSFRDRREDTQYF.

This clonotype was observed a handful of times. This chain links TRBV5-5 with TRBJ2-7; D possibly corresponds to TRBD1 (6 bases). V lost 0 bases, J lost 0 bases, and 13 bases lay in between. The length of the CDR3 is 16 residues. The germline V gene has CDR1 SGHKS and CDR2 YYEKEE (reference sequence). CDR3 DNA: TGTGCCAGCAGCTTGGCCGCCGGGGACATCTCCTACGAGCAGTACGTC. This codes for CASSLAAGDISYEQYV.

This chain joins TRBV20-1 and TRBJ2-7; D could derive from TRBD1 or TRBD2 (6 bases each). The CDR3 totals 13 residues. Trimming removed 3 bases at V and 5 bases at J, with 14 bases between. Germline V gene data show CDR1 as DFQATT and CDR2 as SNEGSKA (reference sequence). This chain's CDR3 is CSASPRGPNEQYF. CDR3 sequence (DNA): TGCAGTGCTAGTCCCCGGGGGCCGAACGAGCAGTACTTC.

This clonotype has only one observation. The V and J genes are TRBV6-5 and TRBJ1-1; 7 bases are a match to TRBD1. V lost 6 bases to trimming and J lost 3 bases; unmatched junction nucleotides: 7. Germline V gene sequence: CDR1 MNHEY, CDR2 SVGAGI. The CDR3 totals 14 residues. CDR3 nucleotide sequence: TGTGCCAGCAGAACCGGGACAGATGACACTGAAGCTTTCTTT. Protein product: CASRTGTDDTEAFF.

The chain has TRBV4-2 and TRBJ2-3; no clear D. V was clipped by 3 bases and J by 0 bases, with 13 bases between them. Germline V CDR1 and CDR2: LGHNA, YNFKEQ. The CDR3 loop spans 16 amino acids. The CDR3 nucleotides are TGTGCCAGCAGCCATAGGCAGGCCTCGAGCACAGATACGCAGTATTTT. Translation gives CASSHRQASSTDTQYF.

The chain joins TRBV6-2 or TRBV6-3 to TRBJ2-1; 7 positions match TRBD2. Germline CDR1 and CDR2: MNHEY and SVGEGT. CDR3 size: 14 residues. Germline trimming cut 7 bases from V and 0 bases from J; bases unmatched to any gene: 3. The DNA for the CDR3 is TGTGCCAGCAAGTCGGGGGGCTCCTACAATGAGCAGTTCTTC. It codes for CASKSGGSYNEQFF.

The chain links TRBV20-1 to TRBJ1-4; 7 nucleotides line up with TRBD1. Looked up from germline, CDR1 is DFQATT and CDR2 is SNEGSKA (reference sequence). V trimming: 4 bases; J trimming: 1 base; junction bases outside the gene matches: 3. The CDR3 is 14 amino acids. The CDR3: CSATDRETNEKLFF. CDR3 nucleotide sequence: TGCAGTGCTACCGACAGGGAAACTAATGAAAAACTGTTTTTT.

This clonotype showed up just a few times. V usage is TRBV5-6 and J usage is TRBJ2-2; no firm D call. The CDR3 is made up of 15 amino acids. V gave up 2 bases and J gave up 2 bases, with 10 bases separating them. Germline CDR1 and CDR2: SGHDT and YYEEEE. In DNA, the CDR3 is TGTGCCAGCAGCTTTGGCGCTTTTAACACCGGGGAGCTGTTTTTT. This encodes CASSFGAFNTGELFF.

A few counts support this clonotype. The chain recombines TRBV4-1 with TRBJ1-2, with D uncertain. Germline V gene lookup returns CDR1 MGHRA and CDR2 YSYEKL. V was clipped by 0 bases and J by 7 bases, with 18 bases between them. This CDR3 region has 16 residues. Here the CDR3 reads CASSQEPAAGSSGYTF. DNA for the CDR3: TGCGCCAGCAGCCAAGAACCGGCGGCAGGATCCTCTGGCTACACCTTC.

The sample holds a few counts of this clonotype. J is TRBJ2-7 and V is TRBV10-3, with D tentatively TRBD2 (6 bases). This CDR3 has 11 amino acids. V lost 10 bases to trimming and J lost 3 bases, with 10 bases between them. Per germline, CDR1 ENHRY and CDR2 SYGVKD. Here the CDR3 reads CATRDFYEQYV. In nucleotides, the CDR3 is TGTGCCACGAGGGACTTCTACGAGCAGTACGTC.

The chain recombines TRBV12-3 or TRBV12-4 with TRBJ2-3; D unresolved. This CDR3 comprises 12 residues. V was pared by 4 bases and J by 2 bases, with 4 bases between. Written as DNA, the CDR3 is TGTGCCAGCAGTTGGGTCACAGATACGCAGTATTTT. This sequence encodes CASSWVTDTQYF.